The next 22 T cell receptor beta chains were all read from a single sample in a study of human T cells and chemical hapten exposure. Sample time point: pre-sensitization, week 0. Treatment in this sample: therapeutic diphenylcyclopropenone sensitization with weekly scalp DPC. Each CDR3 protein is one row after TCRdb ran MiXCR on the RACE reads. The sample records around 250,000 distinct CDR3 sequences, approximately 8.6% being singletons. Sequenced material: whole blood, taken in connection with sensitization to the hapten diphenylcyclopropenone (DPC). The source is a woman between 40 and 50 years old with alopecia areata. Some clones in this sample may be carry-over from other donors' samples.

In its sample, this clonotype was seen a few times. The CDR3: CASSSPTRNIQYF. CDR3 nucleotides: TGTGCCAGCAGTTCGCCGACGAGGAACATTCAGTACTTC. The chain couples TRBV12-3 or TRBV12-4 to TRBJ2-4; no clear D gene. This CDR3 has 13 amino acids. Trimming pared 4 bases from V and 7 bases from J, leaving 11 bases between.

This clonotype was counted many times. Here the CDR3 DNA reads TGTGCCAGCAAGAGGGGGGAATATAGCAATCAGCCCCAGCATTTT. Translating it yields CASKRGEYSNQPQHF. The rearrangement uses TRBV6-2 or TRBV6-3 and TRBJ1-5; D might be TRBD1 (6 bases). The V gene lost 7 bases and the J gene lost 0 bases, with 13 bases spanning the gap. CDR1 MNHEY and CDR2 SVGEGT come from the germline V gene. CDR3 length equals 15 residues.

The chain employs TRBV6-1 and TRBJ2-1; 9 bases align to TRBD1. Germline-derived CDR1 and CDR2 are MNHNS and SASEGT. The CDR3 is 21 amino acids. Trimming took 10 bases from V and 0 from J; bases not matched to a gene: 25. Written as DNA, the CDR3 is TGTGCCACCCGTCAGATGTTGGGACAGGGATATGTTCTTTCCTCCTACAATGAGCAGTTCTTC. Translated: CATRQMLGQGYVLSSYNEQFF.

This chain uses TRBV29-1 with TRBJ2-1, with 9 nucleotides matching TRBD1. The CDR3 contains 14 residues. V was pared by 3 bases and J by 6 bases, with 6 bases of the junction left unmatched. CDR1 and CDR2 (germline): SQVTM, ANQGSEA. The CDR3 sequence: CSVDTGQGINEQFF. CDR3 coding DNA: TGCAGCGTTGACACGGGACAGGGAATCAATGAGCAGTTCTTC.

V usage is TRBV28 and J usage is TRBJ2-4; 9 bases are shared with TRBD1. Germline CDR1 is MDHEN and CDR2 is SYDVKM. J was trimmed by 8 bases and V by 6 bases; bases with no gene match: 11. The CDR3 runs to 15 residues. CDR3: CASRTEGQGSHIQYF. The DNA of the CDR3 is TGTGCCAGCAGGACGGAAGGACAGGGGTCCCACATTCAGTACTTC.

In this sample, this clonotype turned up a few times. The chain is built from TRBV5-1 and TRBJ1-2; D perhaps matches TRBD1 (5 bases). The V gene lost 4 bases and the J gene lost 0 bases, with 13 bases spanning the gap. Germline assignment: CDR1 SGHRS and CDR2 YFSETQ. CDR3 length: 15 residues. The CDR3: CASSHGDRTNYGYTF. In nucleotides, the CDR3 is TGCGCCAGCAGCCATGGGGACCGAACTAACTATGGCTACACCTTC. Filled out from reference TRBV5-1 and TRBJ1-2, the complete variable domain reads KAGVTQTPRYLIKTRGQQVTLSCSPISGHRSVSWYQQTPGQGLQFLFEYFSETQRNKGNFPGRFSGRQFSNSRSEMNVSTLELGDSALYLCASSHGDRTNYGYTFGSGTRLTVV.

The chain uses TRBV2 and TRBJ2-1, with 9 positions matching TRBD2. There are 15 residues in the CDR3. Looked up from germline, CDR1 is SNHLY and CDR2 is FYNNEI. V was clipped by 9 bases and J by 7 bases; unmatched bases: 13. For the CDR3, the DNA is TGTGCCAGTCTATCCGGGACTAGCCATCCGAATGAGCAGTTCTTC. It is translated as CASLSGTSHPNEQFF.

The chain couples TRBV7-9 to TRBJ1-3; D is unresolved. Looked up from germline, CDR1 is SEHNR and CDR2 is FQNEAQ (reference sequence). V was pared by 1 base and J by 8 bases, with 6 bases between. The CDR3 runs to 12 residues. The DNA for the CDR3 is TGTGCCAGCAGCTTAGATTTCGACACCATATATTTT. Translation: CASSLDFDTIYF.

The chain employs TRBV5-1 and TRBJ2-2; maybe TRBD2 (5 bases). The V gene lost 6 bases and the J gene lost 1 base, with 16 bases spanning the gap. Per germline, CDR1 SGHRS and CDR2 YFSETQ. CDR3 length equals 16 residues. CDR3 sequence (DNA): TGCGCCAGCACCCCGGAGGCAGGTCGGAACACCGGGGAGCTGTTTTTT. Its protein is CASTPEAGRNTGELFF.

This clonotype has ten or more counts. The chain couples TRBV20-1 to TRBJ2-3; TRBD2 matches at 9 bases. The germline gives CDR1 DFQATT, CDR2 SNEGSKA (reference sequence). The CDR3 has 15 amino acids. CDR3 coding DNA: TGCAGCCCACCCCGGCTAGCGGGATTTGAAGATACGCAGTATTTT. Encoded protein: CSPPRLAGFEDTQYF.

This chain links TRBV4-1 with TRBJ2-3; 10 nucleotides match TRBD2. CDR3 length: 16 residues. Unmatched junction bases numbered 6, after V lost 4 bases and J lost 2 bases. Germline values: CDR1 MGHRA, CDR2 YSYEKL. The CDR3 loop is CASSRGTSVYTDTQYF. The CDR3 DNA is TGCGCCAGCAGCCGGGGGACTAGCGTTTACACAGATACGCAGTATTTT.

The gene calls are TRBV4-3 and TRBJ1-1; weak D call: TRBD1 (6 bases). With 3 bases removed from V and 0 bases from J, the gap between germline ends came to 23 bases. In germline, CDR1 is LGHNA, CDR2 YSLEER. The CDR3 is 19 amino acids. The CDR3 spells CASSHDPTGPEGVNTEAFF. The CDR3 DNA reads TGCGCCAGCAGCCATGATCCTACCGGGCCTGAGGGGGTGAACACTGAAGCTTTCTTT.

The CDR3 nucleotides read TGTGCCAGCAGTTACAGGGCGGTAGAGACCCAGTACTTC. This sequence encodes CASSYRAVETQYF. The chain employs TRBV6-2 or TRBV6-3 and TRBJ2-5; D not resolved. The CDR3 covers 13 residues. Germline V gene lookup returns CDR1 MNHEY and CDR2 SVGEGT. Trimming pared 2 bases from V and 4 bases from J, leaving 8 bases between.

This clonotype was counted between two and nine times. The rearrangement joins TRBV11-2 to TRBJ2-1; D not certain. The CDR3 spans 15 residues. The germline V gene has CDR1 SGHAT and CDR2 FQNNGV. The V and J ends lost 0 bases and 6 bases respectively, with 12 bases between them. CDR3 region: CASSLDRIAVNEQFF. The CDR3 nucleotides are TGTGCCAGCAGCTTAGATCGGATTGCGGTCAATGAGCAGTTCTTC.

The CDR3 DNA reads as TGTGCCAGCAGTTCCCATCTGAATCCTATGTCGGCTTTCTTT. It is translated as CASSSHLNPMSAFF. The chain couples TRBV6-6 to TRBJ1-1, with no clear D. CDR3 length equals 14 residues. V was pared by 4 bases and J by 11 bases, with 20 bases between. In germline, CDR1 is MNHNY, CDR2 SVGAGI (reference sequence).

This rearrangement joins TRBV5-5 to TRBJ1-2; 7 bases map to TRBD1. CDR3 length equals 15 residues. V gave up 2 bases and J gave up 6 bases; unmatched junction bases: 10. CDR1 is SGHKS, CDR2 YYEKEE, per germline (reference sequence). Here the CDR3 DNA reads TGTGCCAGCAGCTTACCTCGGCTAGGGGGCGATGGCTACACCTTC. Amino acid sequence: CASSLPRLGGDGYTF. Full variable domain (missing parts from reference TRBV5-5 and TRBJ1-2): DAGVTQSPTHLIKTRGQQVTLRCSPISGHKSVSWYQQVLGQGPQFIFQYYEKEERGRGNFPDRFSARQFPNYSSELNVNALLLGDSALYLCASSLPRLGGDGYTFGSGTRLTVV.

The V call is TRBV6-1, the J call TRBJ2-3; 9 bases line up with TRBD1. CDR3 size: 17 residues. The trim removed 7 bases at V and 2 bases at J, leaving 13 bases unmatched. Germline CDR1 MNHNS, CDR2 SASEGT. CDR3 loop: CASTPLLGQGNTDTQYF. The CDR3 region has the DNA TGTGCCAGCACCCCCCTTTTGGGACAGGGCAACACAGATACGCAGTATTTT.

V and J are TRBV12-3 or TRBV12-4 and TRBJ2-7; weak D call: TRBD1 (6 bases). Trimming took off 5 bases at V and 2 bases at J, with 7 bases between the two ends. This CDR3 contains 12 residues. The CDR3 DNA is TGTGCCAGCAGTGGACAGCCCTACGAGCAGTACTTC. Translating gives CASSGQPYEQYF.

CDR3 bases: TGCGCCAGCAGTCCCGACTCGACTACCTACGAGCAGTACTTC. It translates to CASSPDSTTYEQYF. The chain recombines TRBV5-1 with TRBJ2-7; tentatively, D is TRBD2 (5 bases). This CDR3 contains 14 residues. CDR1 is SGHRS and CDR2 is YFSETQ in the germline V gene. V was pared by 5 bases and J by 2 bases, with 14 bases between.

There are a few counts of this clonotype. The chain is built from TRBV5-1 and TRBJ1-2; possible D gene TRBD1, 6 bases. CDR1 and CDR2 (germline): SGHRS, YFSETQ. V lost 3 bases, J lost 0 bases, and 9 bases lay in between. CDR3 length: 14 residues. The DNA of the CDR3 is TGCGCCAGCAGCTCAGGGGACCCTAACTATGGCTACACCTTC. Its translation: CASSSGDPNYGYTF.

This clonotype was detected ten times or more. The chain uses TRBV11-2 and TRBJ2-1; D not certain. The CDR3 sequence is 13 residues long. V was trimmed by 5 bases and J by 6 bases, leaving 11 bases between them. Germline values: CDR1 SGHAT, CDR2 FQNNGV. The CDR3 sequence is CASSLSVGNEQFF. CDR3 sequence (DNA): TGTGCCAGCAGCCTCTCAGTTGGCAATGAGCAGTTCTTC.

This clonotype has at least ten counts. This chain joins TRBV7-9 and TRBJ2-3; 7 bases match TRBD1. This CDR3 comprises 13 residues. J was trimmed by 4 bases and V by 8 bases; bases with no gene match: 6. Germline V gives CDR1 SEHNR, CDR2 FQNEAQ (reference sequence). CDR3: CASETGMSDTQYF. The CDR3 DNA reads TGTGCCAGCGAGACAGGGATGTCAGATACGCAGTATTTT.